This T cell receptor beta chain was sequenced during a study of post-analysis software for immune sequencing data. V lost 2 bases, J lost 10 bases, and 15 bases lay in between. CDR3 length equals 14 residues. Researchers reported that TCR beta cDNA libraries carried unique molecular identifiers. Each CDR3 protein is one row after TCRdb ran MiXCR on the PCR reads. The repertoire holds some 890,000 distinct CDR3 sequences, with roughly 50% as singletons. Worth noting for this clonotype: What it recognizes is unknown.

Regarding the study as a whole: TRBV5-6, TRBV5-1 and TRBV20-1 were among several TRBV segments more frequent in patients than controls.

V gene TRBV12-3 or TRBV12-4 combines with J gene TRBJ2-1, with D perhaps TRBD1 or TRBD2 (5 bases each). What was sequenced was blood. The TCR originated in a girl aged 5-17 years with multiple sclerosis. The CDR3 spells CASSLLGYGAEQFF. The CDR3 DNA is TGTGCCAGCAGTTTATTGGGGTACGGGGCCGAGCAGTTCTTC.